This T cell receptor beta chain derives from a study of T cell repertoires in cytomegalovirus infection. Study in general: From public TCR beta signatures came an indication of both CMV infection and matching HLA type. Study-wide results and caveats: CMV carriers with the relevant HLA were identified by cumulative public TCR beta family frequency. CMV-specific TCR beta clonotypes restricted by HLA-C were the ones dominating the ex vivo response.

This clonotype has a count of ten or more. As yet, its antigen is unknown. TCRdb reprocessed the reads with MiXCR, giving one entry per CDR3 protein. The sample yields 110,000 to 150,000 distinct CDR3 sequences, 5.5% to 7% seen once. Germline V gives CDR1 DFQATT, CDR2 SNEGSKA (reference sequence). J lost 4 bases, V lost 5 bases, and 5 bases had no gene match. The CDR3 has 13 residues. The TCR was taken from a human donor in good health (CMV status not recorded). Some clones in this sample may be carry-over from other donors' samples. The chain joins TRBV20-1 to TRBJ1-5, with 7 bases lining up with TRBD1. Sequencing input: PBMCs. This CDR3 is CSASQGGNQPQHF. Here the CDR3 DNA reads TGCAGTGCTTCTCAGGGGGGAAATCAGCCCCAGCATTTT.